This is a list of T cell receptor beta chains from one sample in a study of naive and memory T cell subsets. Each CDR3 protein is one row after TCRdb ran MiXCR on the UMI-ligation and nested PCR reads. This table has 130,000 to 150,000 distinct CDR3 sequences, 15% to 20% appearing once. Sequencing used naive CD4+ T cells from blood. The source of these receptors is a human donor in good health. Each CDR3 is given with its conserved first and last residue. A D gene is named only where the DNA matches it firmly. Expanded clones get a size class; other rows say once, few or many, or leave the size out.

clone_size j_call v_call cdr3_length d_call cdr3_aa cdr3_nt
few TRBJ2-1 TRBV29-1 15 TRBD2 CSVLGLAGFYNEQFF TGCAGCGTTTTAGGGCTAGCGGGATTCTACAATGAGCAGTTCTTC
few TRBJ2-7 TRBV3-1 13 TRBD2 CASSVGLVDEQYF TGTGCCAGCAGCGTGGGACTAGTTGACGAGCAGTACTTC
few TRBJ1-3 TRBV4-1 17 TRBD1 CASSLYDYRGGGNTIYF TGCGCCAGCAGCCTGTACGATTACAGGGGCGGTGGAAACACCATATATTTT
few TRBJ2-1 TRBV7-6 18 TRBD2 CASSPPRTPGGGGNEQFF TGTGCCAGCAGCCCGCCTCGCACCCCGGGAGGCGGTGGCAATGAGCAGTTCTTC
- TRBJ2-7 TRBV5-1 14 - CASSSGLSGAEQYF TGCGCCAGCAGCTCCGGACTGTCCGGGGCCGAGCAGTACTTC
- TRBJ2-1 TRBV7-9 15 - CASSLASSAYNEQFF TGTGCCAGCAGCTTGGCTAGCAGCGCCTACAATGAGCAGTTCTTC
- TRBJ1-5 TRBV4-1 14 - CASRKTGMADPQHF TGCGCCAGCAGGAAAACAGGGATGGCCGATCCCCAGCATTTT
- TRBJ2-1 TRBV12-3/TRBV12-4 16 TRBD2 CASNPFSGSSYNEQFF TGTGCCAGCAATCCTTTTAGCGGGAGCTCCTACAATGAGCAGTTCTTC
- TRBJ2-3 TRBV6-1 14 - CASSETPAPDTQYF TGTGCCAGCAGTGAGACTCCGGCGCCCGATACGCAGTATTTT
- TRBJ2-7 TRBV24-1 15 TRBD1 CATSDPGTDSYEQYF TGTGCCACCAGTGACCCGGGGACAGACTCCTACGAGCAGTACTTC
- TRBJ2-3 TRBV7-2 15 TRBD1 CASSLVRGGEDTQYF TGTGCCAGCAGCTTAGTGCGAGGGGGCGAAGATACGCAGTATTTT
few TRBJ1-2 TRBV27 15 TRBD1 CASSLQGETNYGYTF TGTGCCAGCAGTTTACAGGGGGAAACTAACTATGGCTACACCTTC
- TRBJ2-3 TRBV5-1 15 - CASSFTGVATDTQYF TGCGCCAGCAGCTTCACGGGAGTGGCGACAGATACGCAGTATTTT
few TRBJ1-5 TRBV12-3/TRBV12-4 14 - CASSLSRRLQPQHF TGTGCCAGCAGTTTATCCAGGAGGCTACAGCCCCAGCATTTT
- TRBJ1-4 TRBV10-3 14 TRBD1 CAIRAGTVNEKLFF TGTGCCATCAGGGCGGGGACAGTTAATGAAAAACTGTTTTTT
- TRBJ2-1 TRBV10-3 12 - CAISESTGVDFF TGTGCCATCAGTGAGTCGACTGGGGTAGATTTCTTC
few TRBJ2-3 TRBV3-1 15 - CASSQYGPGSDTQYF TGTGCCAGCAGCCAGTACGGGCCTGGTTCCGATACGCAGTATTTT
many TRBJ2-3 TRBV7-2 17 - CASSSTSIAETTDTQYF TGTGCCAGCAGCTCTACCTCTATAGCGGAAACGACAGATACGCAGTATTTT
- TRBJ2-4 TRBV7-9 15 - CASSPHPGSRDIQYF TGTGCCAGCAGCCCGCACCCTGGCTCCAGGGACATTCAGTACTTC